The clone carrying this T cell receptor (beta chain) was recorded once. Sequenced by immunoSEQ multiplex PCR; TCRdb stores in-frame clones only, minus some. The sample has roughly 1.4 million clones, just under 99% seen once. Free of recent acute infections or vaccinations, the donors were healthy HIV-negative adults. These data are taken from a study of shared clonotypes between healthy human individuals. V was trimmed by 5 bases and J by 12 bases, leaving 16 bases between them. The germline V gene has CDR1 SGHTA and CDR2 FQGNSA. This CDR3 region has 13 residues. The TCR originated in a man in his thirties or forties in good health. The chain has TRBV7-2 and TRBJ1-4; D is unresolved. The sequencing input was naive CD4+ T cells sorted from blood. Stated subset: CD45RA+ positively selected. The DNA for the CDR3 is TGTGCCAGCAGCACGAGGTCTGGCGGGGAACTGTTTTTT. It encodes CASSTRSGGELFF.